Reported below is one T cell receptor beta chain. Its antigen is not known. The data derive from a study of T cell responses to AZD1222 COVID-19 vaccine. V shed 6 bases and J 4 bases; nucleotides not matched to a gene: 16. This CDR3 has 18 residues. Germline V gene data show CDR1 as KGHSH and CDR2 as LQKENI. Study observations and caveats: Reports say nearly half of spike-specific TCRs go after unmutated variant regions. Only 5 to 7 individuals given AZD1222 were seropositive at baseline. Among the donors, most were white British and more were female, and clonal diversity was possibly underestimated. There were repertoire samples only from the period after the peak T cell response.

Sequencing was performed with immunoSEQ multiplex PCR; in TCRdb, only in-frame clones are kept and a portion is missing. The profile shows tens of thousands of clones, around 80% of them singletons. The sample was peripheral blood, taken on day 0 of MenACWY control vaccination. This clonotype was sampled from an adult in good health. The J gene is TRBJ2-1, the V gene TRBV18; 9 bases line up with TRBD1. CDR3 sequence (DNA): TGTGCCAGCTCGCTAAAAGCCGGGACAGGGAGTTGGTACAATGAGCAGTTCTTC. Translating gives CASSLKAGTGSWYNEQFF.